This record concerns one T cell receptor beta chain sequence. What it binds is not known. The sample belongs to a study of cytomegalovirus exposure and HLA in healthy donors. Study background: Prior work identified some 120 million unique TCR beta sequences in 150 million to 200 million T cells. Study-level results: A list of 150 to 200 TCR beta chains associated with cytomegalovirus was given.

13 Jbeta primers and 60 Vbeta primers were used for the PCR. Using immunoSEQ multiplex PCR, the repertoire was profiled, and TCRdb retains in-frame clones only, with some absent. This table lists 87,000 or so clones. This CDR3 has 14 residues. In germline, CDR1 is SGHVS, CDR2 FQNEAQ. Trimming removed 6 bases from V and 2 bases from J; junction bases left unmatched: 7. The sample consisted of PBMCs. The sequence was collected from a man aged 50 to 59 in good health and CMV-seropositive. The chain couples TRBV7-8 to TRBJ2-7, with 7 positions matching TRBD1. The CDR3 sequence: CASRKTGQTYEQYF. In nucleotides, the CDR3 is TGTGCCAGCAGAAAAACGGGACAGACCTACGAGCAGTACTTC. The full variable domain, completed using reference TRBV7-8 and TRBJ2-7, is GAGVSQSPRYKVAKRGQDVALRCDPISGHVSLFWYQQALGQGPEFLTYFQNEAQLDKSGLPSDRFFAERPEGSVSTLKIQRTQQEDSAVYLCASRKTGQTYEQYFGPGTRLTVT.